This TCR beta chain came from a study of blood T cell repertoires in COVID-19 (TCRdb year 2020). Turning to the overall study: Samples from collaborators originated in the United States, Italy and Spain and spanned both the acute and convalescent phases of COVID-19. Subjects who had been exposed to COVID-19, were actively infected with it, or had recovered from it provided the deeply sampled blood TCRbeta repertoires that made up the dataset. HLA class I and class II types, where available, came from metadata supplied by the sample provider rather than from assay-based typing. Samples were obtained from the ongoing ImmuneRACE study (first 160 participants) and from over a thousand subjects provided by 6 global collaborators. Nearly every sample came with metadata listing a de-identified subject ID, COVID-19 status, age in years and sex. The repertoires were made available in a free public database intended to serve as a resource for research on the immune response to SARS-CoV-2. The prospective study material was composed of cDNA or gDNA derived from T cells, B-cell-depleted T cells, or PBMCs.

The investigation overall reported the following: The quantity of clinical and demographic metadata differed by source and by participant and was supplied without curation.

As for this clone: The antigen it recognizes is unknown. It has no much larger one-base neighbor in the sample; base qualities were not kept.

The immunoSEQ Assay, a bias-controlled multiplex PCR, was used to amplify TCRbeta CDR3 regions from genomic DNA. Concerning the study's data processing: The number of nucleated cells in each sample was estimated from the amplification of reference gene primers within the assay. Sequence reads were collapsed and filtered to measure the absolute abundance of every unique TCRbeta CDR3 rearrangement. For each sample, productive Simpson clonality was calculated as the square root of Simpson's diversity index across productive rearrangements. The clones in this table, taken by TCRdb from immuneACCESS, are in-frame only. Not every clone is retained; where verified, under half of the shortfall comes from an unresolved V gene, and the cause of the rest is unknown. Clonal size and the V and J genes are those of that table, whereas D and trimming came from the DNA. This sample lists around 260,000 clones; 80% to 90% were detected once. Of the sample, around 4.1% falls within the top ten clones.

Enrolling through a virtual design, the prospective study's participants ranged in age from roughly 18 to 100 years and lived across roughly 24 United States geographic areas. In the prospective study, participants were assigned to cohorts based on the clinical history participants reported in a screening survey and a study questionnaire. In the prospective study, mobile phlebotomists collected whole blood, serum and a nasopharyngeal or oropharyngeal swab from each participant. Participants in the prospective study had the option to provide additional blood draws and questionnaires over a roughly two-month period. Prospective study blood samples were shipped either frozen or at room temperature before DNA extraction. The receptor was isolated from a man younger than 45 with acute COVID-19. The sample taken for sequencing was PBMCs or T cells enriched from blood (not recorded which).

The CDR3 here reads CASRGTSGWGETQYF. The base sequence is TGTGCCAGCAGGGGGACTAGCGGGTGGGGAGAGACCCAGTACTTC. The chain was built from TRBV2 and TRBJ2-5; a stretch of 12 junction bases matches TRBD2. Trimmed from V: 6 bases; trimmed from J: 4 bases; junction bases lacking a gene match: 6. Including the terminal cysteine and phenylalanine, the CDR3 comprises 15 residues. Solely the CDR3 DNA is kept, with 45 bases framed from the first base. The germline V gene encodes CDR1 SNHLY and CDR2 FYNNEI.